These T cell receptor beta chains were read from a single sample in a study of T cells in Graves' hyperthyroidism and ophthalmopathy. From the multiplex PCR reads, TCRdb called clonotypes with MiXCR, one entry per CDR3 protein. The sample has a few hundred thousand distinct CDR3 sequences; more than 15% are singletons. The sample consisted of blood. The receptors derive from a woman aged 25 to 39 with Graves' ophthalmopathy. Each CDR3 is given with its conserved first and last residue. D genes are given only for firm matches. The size of a clone is reported for some rows only, either as once, few or many, or as a class for expanded clones.

v_call	j_call	d_call	clone_size	cdr3_length	cdr3_nt	cdr3_aa
TRBV6-4	TRBJ2-3	TRBD2	-	15	TGTGCCAGCAGTGAAGAGGGCGGGAGAACAGATACGCAGTATTTT	CASSEEGGRTDTQYF
TRBV10-3	TRBJ2-1	-	few	12	TGTGCCATCAGTGATATAGGCAATGAGCAGTTCTTC	CAISDIGNEQFF
TRBV11-3	TRBJ1-6	TRBD1	-	13	TGTGCCAGCAGCACCGGACACAGGGGGCCCCTCCACTTT	CASSTGHRGPLHF
TRBV20-1	TRBJ2-1	TRBD2	many	16	TGCAGTGCACCCCCCCAAGGACTAGCGGGAGGTGGTGAGCAGTTCTTC	CSAPPQGLAGGGEQFF
TRBV20-1	TRBJ2-5	-	few	14	TGCAGTGCTAGTTACCGGGACGAACAAGAGACCCAGTACTTC	CSASYRDEQETQYF
TRBV18	TRBJ2-2	TRBD2	-	15	TGTGCCAGCTCACCTCGGACTAGCGGGACCGGGGAGCTGTTTTTT	CASSPRTSGTGELFF
TRBV6-1	TRBJ1-4	-	-	14	TGTGCCAGCACCGGACGGATCTATGATGAAAAACTGTTTTTT	CASTGRIYDEKLFF
TRBV5-1	TRBJ2-1	-	many	13	TGCGCCAGCAGCTTGACTAGCAGGAATGAGCAGTTCTTC	CASSLTSRNEQFF
TRBV5-8	TRBJ2-1	TRBD2	many	16	TGTGCCAGCAGCTCCGGACTAGCGGGGGTTTACAATGAGCAGTTCTTC	CASSSGLAGVYNEQFF
TRBV30	TRBJ2-7	TRBD2	many	14	TGTGCCTGGAGTAAAGGCGGGAGAATACACGAGCAGTACTTC	CAWSKGGRIHEQYF
TRBV11-3	TRBJ2-1	-	-	18	TGTGCCAGCAGCTTACAGGGGTTAGGAAGGAGCTCCTACAATGAGCAGTTCTTC	CASSLQGLGRSSYNEQFF
TRBV20-1	TRBJ1-1	TRBD1	many	13	TGCAGTGCTATCACAGGGGGCTCGACTGAAGCTTTCTTT	CSAITGGSTEAFF
TRBV28	TRBJ2-2	TRBD2	-	20	TGTGCCAGCAGCCCCCTTCCCCGGACTAGCGGGGATACTAACACCGGGGAGCTGTTTTTT	CASSPLPRTSGDTNTGELFF
TRBV2	TRBJ1-1	-	many	15	TGTGCCAGCAGGTACAGGGCCGTTATGAACACTGAAGCTTTCTTT	CASRYRAVMNTEAFF
TRBV2	TRBJ1-1	TRBD1	many	12	TGTGCCAGCAGACCTGACAGGGGAACAGCTTTCTTT	CASRPDRGTAFF
TRBV20-1	TRBJ2-1	TRBD2	-	15	TGCAGTGCTAGAGGGGGGACTAGCGGTTACAATGAGCAGTTCTTC	CSARGGTSGYNEQFF
TRBV11-1	TRBJ2-3	TRBD2	many	20	TGTGCCAGCAGCCTACGACGCAAGCGACTAGCGGGAGGGAACACAGATACGCAGTATTTT	CASSLRRKRLAGGNTDTQYF
TRBV9	TRBJ2-1	TRBD2	many	16	TGTGCCAGCAGCGTAGGGGTGGCGGGAGGGTACAATGAGCAGTTCTTC	CASSVGVAGGYNEQFF
TRBV18	TRBJ2-5	TRBD2	-	15	TGTGCCAGCTCACCGTGGGGGGGACCTCAAGAGACCCAGTACTTC	CASSPWGGPQETQYF
TRBV7-6	TRBJ2-7	-	-	14	TGTGCCAGCAGCCCGAAGGACGGTTCCTACGAGCAGTACTTC	CASSPKDGSYEQYF
TRBV19	TRBJ1-3	-	-	17	TGTGCCAGTAGTCCCACCCTGGGGAGCAACTCTGGAAACACCATATATTTT	CASSPTLGSNSGNTIYF
TRBV7-9	TRBJ2-7	-	-	18	TGTGCCAGCAGCCCCCTCCCGGGATGGGACGGTGGAACCTACGAGCAGTACTTC	CASSPLPGWDGGTYEQYF
TRBV5-1	TRBJ1-1	TRBD1	many	15	TGCGCCAGCAGCTTGGTGGGACAGCCAAACACTGAAGCTTTCTTT	CASSLVGQPNTEAFF
TRBV18	TRBJ1-2	TRBD1	few	16	TGTGCCAGCTCACCAAAAACGGGACAGGGGGCGTCTGGCTACACCTTC	CASSPKTGQGASGYTF
TRBV28	TRBJ2-2	TRBD1	many	13	TGTGCCGGAGGACAGGGCCTCCACGGGGAGCTGTTTTTT	CAGGQGLHGELFF
TRBV6-1	TRBJ1-1	-	many	13	TGTGCCACCTACCCGAGTGGGGGCACTGAAGCTTTCTTT	CATYPSGGTEAFF
TRBV6-2/TRBV6-3	TRBJ2-7	-	few	12	TGTGCCAGCAGTCGAAAGGGCTACGAGCAGTACTTC	CASSRKGYEQYF
TRBV11-2	TRBJ2-5	-	many	13	TGTGCCAGCAGCTACGGGGCGCAAGAGACCCAGTACTTC	CASSYGAQETQYF
TRBV18	TRBJ1-3	-	-	17	TGTGCCAGCTCTCTTGGGTTCGGGAGGAGCTCTGGAAACACCATATATTTT	CASSLGFGRSSGNTIYF